Shown below are 21 T cell receptor beta chains from a single sample sequenced in a study of blood T cell repertoires in COVID-19. Sequencing used immunoSEQ multiplex PCR; TCRdb keeps in-frame clones, though not all of them. This sample carries about 130,000 clones, around 87% of them seen once, and the ten largest clones take 2% to 3%. The sequenced material came from peripheral blood. The receptors were sampled from a man aged 50 to 60 with active COVID-19.

The chain has TRBV12-3 or TRBV12-4 and TRBJ2-5; a weak D match, TRBD2 (5 bases). The CDR3 covers 12 residues. Trimming took off 6 bases at V and 2 bases at J, with 7 bases between the two ends. The DNA of the CDR3 is TGTGCCAGCAGCCGGGATCAAGAGACCCAGTACTTC. Translation gives CASSRDQETQYF.

In its sample, this clone was seen once. V and J are TRBV6-5 and TRBJ1-2; TRBD1 agrees at 8 bases. Germline V gives CDR1 MNHEY, CDR2 SVGAGI. V gave up 5 bases and J gave up 8 bases; unmatched junction bases: 7. The CDR3 has 13 residues. The CDR3 sequence is CASSNRGSGGYTF. The CDR3 DNA sequence: TGTGCCAGCAGTAACAGGGGGTCGGGCGGCTACACCTTC.

The chain combines TRBV18 with TRBJ1-6; TRBD1 aligns across 9 bases. CDR1 is KGHSH and CDR2 is LQKENI in the germline V gene. This CDR3 spans 15 amino acids. V shed 6 bases and J 5 bases; nucleotides not matched to a gene: 5. CDR3 in amino acids: CASSLGQGNNSPLHF. CDR3 coding DNA: TGTGCCAGCTCTCTAGGACAGGGGAATAATTCACCCCTCCACTTT.

This clone has a single count. The genes are TRBV5-1 and TRBJ2-2; maybe TRBD1 (6 bases). The CDR3 is 14 residues long. The ends were cut back, 5 bases at V and 5 bases at J, with 13 bases in the middle. Germline V gene sequence: CDR1 SGHRS, CDR2 YFSETQ. The CDR3, as DNA: TGCGCCAGCAGTTGGACAGCCTCGACCGGGGAGCTGTTTTTT. It specifies CASSWTASTGELFF.

V usage is TRBV5-4 and J usage is TRBJ1-6; D possibly corresponds to TRBD1 (5 bases). CDR1 and CDR2 from the germline V gene are SGHNT and YYREEE (reference sequence). V was shortened by 4 bases and J by 9 bases, with 11 bases between the two germline ends. The CDR3 has 13 residues. CDR3 loop: CASSPAGGSPLHF. In DNA, the CDR3 is TGTGCCAGCAGCCCGGCGGGGGGTTCACCCCTCCACTTT.

V gene TRBV6-5 combines with J gene TRBJ2-7; D not certain. The germline V gene has CDR1 MNHEY and CDR2 SVGAGI. V was cut by 2 bases and J by 3 bases, with 11 bases left in between. The CDR3 length is 14 residues. For the CDR3, the DNA is TGTGCCAGCAGTTACGCGGATGTTGGCTACGAGCAGTACTTC. This gives the protein CASSYADVGYEQYF.

The rearrangement joins TRBV6-5 to TRBJ1-6; maybe TRBD1 (6 bases). The CDR3 totals 13 residues. Germline CDR1 is MNHEY and CDR2 is SVGAGI. Deletions cut 7 bases from V and 8 bases from J, with 12 bases between. CDR3 amino acids: CASTYRVDSPLHF. The CDR3 DNA sequence: TGTGCCAGCACATACAGGGTCGATTCACCCCTCCACTTT.

The V and J genes are TRBV3-1 (or the pseudogene TRBV3-2) and TRBJ1-1, with 7 bases fitting TRBD1. CDR1 LGHDT and CDR2 YNNKEL come from the germline V gene (reference sequence). J lost 8 bases, V lost 0 bases, and 9 bases had no gene match. The CDR3 consists of 15 residues. CDR3 bases: TGTGCCAGCAGCCAAGATATTGGTTCAGGGGGAGAAGCTTTCTTT. Encoded protein: CASSQDIGSGGEAFF.

This clone occurred a few times. The genes are TRBV6-5 and TRBJ1-5; D might be TRBD1 (5 bases). CDR3 length: 13 amino acids. The V gene's germline CDR1 is MNHEY and CDR2 SVGAGI. The ends were cut back, 10 bases at V and 5 bases at J, with 15 bases in the middle. The CDR3 region has the DNA TGTGCCACCTCCTGGGCGGGGGATCAGCCCCAGCATTTT. Protein sequence: CATSWAGDQPQHF.

The V and J genes are TRBV6-2 or TRBV6-3 and TRBJ1-5, with a possible D match to TRBD1 (5 bases). The CDR3 extends over 17 amino acids. CDR1 and CDR2 from the germline V gene are MNHEY and SVGEGT. V lost 6 bases and J lost 0, with 18 bases in between. As DNA, the CDR3 is TGTGCCAGCAGCTCTCCGACAGAGACATATAGCAATCAGCCCCAGCATTTT. Protein: CASSSPTETYSNQPQHF.

J is TRBJ1-6 and V is TRBV2; TRBD1 might be the D (6 bases). The CDR3 runs to 15 residues. V was shortened by 3 bases and J by 10 bases, with 16 bases between the two germline ends. From germline, CDR1 is SNHLY and CDR2 FYNNEI. CDR3 DNA sequence: TGTGCCAGCAGTGAGAGTAGGGGGGGGAAATCACCCCTCCACTTT. Its protein product is CASSESRGGKSPLHF.

The gene calls are TRBV18 and TRBJ2-7; TRBD1 might be the D (6 bases). Germline CDR1 is KGHSH and CDR2 is LQKENI. V lost 3 bases and J 0 bases, leaving 9 bases between the germline ends. This CDR3 spans 14 amino acids. CDR3: CASSPGRGSYEQYF. The CDR3 nucleotides read TGTGCCAGCTCACCCGGCAGGGGCTCCTACGAGCAGTACTTC.

The V and J genes are TRBV5-6 and TRBJ2-5; a possible D gene is TRBD2 (7 bases). The CDR3 length is 14 residues. Trimming pared 0 bases from V and 6 bases from J, leaving 12 bases between. Germline values: CDR1 SGHDT, CDR2 YYEEEE. The CDR3 nucleotides read TGTGCCAGCAGCTTGGCGGGGGGCGCCCAGACCCAGTACTTC. This sequence encodes CASSLAGGAQTQYF.

The chain combines TRBV30 with TRBJ1-3; tentative D call: TRBD1 (5 bases). This CDR3 contains 17 residues. Germline-derived CDR1 and CDR2 are GTSNPN and SVGIG (reference sequence). Trimming took 0 bases from V and 4 from J, leaving 19 bases between them. In DNA, the CDR3 is TGTGCCTGGAGTGTATTTGCCGCCAGGGTAAAGGGAAACACCATATATTTT. It yields the protein CAWSVFAARVKGNTIYF.

The chain employs TRBV25-1 and TRBJ2-2; 9 bases align to TRBD2. The CDR3 consists of 15 residues. Germline CDR1 MGHDK, CDR2 SYGVNS. With V trimmed by 8 bases and J by 4 bases, 8 bases remained unmatched. The CDR3 DNA reads as TGTGCCAGCTCTAGCGGGGACCTTATCACCGGGGAGCTGTTTTTT. This encodes CASSSGDLITGELFF.

The chain uses TRBV7-8 and TRBJ1-6; D may be TRBD1 (5 bases). V was trimmed by 1 base and J by 10 bases, leaving 8 bases between them. The germline V gene encodes CDR1 SGHVS and CDR2 FQNEAQ. The CDR3 consists of 13 residues. CDR3 protein: CASSLVGGSPLHF. CDR3 sequence (DNA): TGTGCCAGCAGCTTAGTCGGGGGATCACCCCTCCACTTT.

The V and J genes are TRBV2 and TRBJ2-3; TRBD2 might be the D (6 bases). The germline CDR1 and CDR2 sequences are SNHLY and FYNNEI. Trimming cost V 10 bases and J 2 bases, with 22 bases left between them. This CDR3 comprises 16 residues. CDR3 sequence: CATKSPWGDDTDTQYF. The CDR3 DNA sequence: TGTGCCACCAAATCACCCTGGGGGGATGACACAGATACGCAGTATTTT.

This sequence joins TRBV9 and TRBJ1-3; weak D call: TRBD1 (6 bases). Germline-derived CDR1 and CDR2 are SGDLS and YYNGEE. Trimming took off 0 bases at V and 2 bases at J, with 12 bases between the two ends. CDR3 length equals 16 residues. CDR3 sequence: CASSVAQGGPGNTIYF. DNA of the CDR3: TGTGCCAGCAGCGTAGCCCAAGGGGGACCTGGAAACACCATATATTTT.

This clone occurred a few times. V is TRBV18 and J is TRBJ1-2; 7 bases match TRBD1. Looked up from germline, CDR1 is KGHSH and CDR2 is LQKENI. Trimming cost V 1 base and J 8 bases; bases outside gene matches: 7. The CDR3 has 14 residues. The CDR3 DNA sequence: TGTGCCAGCTCACCACGGGACAGTGGTGCCGGCTACACCTTC. It yields the protein CASSPRDSGAGYTF.

The J gene is TRBJ1-1, the V gene TRBV9; 8 nucleotides agree with TRBD1. The ends lost 0 bases at V and 1 base at J; junction bases unmatched: 2. There are 15 residues in the CDR3. Per the germline V gene, CDR1 is SGDLS and CDR2 is YYNGEE. The CDR3 is CASSVAGQGNTEAFF. In DNA, the CDR3 is TGTGCCAGCAGCGTAGCCGGACAGGGGAACACTGAAGCTTTCTTT.

V is TRBV7-2 and J is TRBJ1-5; 7 bases are shared with TRBD1. Germline V gene lookup returns CDR1 SGHTA and CDR2 FQGNSA. This CDR3 spans 14 amino acids. The J segment lost 3 bases and the V segment lost 6 bases, leaving 5 bases of the junction unmatched. CDR3: CASSLTGYNQPQHF. The CDR3 region has the DNA TGTGCCAGCAGTCTGACAGGGTACAATCAGCCCCAGCATTTT.